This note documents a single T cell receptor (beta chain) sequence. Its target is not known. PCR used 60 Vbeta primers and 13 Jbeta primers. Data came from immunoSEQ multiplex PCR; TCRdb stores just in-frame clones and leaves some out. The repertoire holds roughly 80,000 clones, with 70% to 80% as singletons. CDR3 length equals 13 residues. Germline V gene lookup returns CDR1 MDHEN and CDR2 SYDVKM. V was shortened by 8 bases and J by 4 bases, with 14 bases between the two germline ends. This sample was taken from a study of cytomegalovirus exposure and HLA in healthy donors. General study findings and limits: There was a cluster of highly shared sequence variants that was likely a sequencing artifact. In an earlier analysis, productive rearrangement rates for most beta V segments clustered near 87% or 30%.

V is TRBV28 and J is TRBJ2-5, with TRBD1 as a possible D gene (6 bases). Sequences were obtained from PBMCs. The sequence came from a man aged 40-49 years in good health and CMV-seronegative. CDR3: CASVQGGRETQYF. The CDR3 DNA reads TGTGCCAGCGTTCAAGGGGGAAGAGAGACCCAGTACTTC.